This T cell receptor beta chain derives from a study of blood T cell repertoires in COVID-19 (dated by TCRdb to about 2020). With regard to the full study: Collaborator samples came from the United States, Italy and Spain and covered acute and convalescent phases of COVID-19. Where available, HLA class I and class II types were obtained from metadata supplied by the sample provider rather than from assay-based typing. Sample metadata almost always included a de-identified subject ID, COVID-19 status, age in years and sex. The prospective study material was composed of cDNA or gDNA derived from T cells, B-cell-depleted T cells, or PBMCs. The repertoires were made available in a free public database intended to serve as a resource for research on the immune response to SARS-CoV-2. The dataset comprised deeply sampled blood TCRbeta repertoires from subjects exposed to, actively infected with, or recovered from COVID-19. Samples came from the ongoing ImmuneRACE study (first 160 participants) plus 1,254 subjects from 6 global collaborators.

TCRbeta CDR3 regions were amplified from genomic DNA using the immunoSEQ Assay, a bias-controlled multiplex PCR. As for the authors' bioinformatics: Within the assay, amplification of reference gene primers was used to estimate how many nucleated cells each sample contained. Sequence reads were collapsed and filtered to measure the absolute abundance of every unique TCRbeta CDR3 rearrangement. For each sample, productive Simpson clonality was calculated as the square root of Simpson's diversity index across productive rearrangements. Here the immuneACCESS table is served through TCRdb, limited to in-frame sequences with V and J called. Missing clones are a known gap in these copies; in checked studies unresolved V genes cover under half, and the rest lacks a known reason. Clone size and V and J calls were adopted from that table, with D and trimming inferred from the DNA. In all, the sample holds some 240,000 clones, and roughly 82% of those were seen once. The ten most abundant clones make up 9.7% of the sample.

The research as a whole found: How much clinical and demographic metadata was included differed by source and by participant, and the metadata was provided uncurated.

With regard to this clone: Its antigen has not been determined. The input lacks base qualities; no much larger clone sits a single base away.

Whole blood was collected in K2EDTA tubes by collaborating institutions according to the institutions' own protocols. For TCRbeta analysis, collaborator samples were shipped as frozen whole blood, as isolated PBMCs, or as DNA extracted from either sample type. From its cysteine to its phenylalanine, the CDR3 spans 16 amino acids. Just CDR3 DNA is preserved here, 48 bases in frame from base 1. As encoded in the germline V gene, CDR1 is SGHTA while CDR2 is FQGNSA. V is clipped by 1 base and J by 10 bases, and the sequence between their germline boundaries is 20 bases long. The chain uses TRBV7-2 and TRBJ2-4; a weak D assignment points to TRBD1 (5 bases agree). This TCR derives from a man over 45 with active or convalescent COVID-19. The sample was peripheral blood. At the DNA level, the sequence is TGTGCCAGCAGCTTAGTACTGGGGCAGTACTACACAATTCAGTACTTC. This yields the protein CASSLVLGQYYTIQYF.